The rows below give T cell receptor beta chains drawn from one sample of a study of blood T cell repertoires in COVID-19. This table comes from immunoSEQ multiplex PCR, and its TCRdb copy is limited to in-frame clones, with some not included. This table has about 94,000 clones, approximately 87% appearing once. The specimen was peripheral blood. The receptors here all came from a human donor with acute or convalescent COVID-19. The donor label of this sample is uncertain. Each CDR3 is given with its conserved first and last residue. Fields, in order: V gene, D gene, clone size, J gene, CDR3 DNA, CDR3 protein. A D gene is named only where the DNA matches it firmly. Clone size appears in some rows only: once, few, many, or a class for an expanded clone.

>TRBV24-1|TRBD2|.|TRBJ2-3
TGTGCCACCAGTGATTGGACTAGCGGGAACACAGATACGCAGTATTTT
CATSDWTSGNTDTQYF
>TRBV28|TRBD1|.|TRBJ2-2
TGTGCCAGCAGTACAGGGGTCCCCGGGGAGCTGTTTTTT
CASSTGVPGELFF
>TRBV2|.|.|TRBJ1-3
TGTGCCAGCAGTAACGGTCTTTCTGGAAACACCATATATTTT
CASSNGLSGNTIYF
>TRBV5-5|TRBD1|.|TRBJ1-2
TGTGCCAGCAGCCTCCAACGCGGGCAGGGGGTGAGTGGCTACACCTTC
CASSLQRGQGVSGYTF
>TRBV7-7|TRBD2|.|TRBJ2-5
TGTGCTAGCAGCCAGACCGGGACTAGAGAAGAGAGCCAGTACTTC
CASSQTGTREESQYF
>TRBV14|.|.|TRBJ2-4
TGTGCCAGCAGCCCGACTGTAGCCAAAAACATTCAGTACTTC
CASSPTVAKNIQYF
>TRBV10-1|.|.|TRBJ1-2
TGCGCCAGCAGTACCAGGGACACCCTTCCCGCTAGCTATGGCTACACCTTC
CASSTRDTLPASYGYTF
>TRBV24-1|.|few|TRBJ1-1
TGTGCCACCAGTGATGGGCAGGGAGGCACTGAAGCTTTCTTT
CATSDGQGGTEAFF
>TRBV7-9|TRBD2|.|TRBJ2-3
TGTGCCAGCAGCTTGGGCGGGGGGCCCTCCACAGATACGCAGTATTTT
CASSLGGGPSTDTQYF
>TRBV7-2|TRBD1|.|TRBJ2-3
TGTGCCAGCAGCTTAGCAAAGGGGGCAGGTACGCAGTATTTT
CASSLAKGAGTQYF
>TRBV5-1|TRBD1|.|TRBJ2-1
TGCGCCAGCAGCCCAGGACAGGGCTTAATGAACAATGAGCAGTTCTTC
CASSPGQGLMNNEQFF
>TRBV5-4|TRBD1|few|TRBJ2-6
TGTGCCACAAAGGGACAGGTTGGGGCCAACGTCCTGACTTTC
CATKGQVGANVLTF
>TRBV28|.|.|TRBJ1-2
TGTGCCAGCAGTTTAGGCCACGTCTATGGCTACACCTTC
CASSLGHVYGYTF
>TRBV28|.|.|TRBJ2-1
TGTGCCAGCAGTTTGTCGGGGGAAAGGGACAATGAGCAGTTCTTC
CASSLSGERDNEQFF
>TRBV11-2|.|.|TRBJ2-7
TGTGCCAGCAGCTTTTCCCCCGCGCGGGGTGCCGCCTACGAGCAGTACTTC
CASSFSPARGAAYEQYF
>TRBV9|TRBD1|.|TRBJ1-5
TGTGCCAGCAGTGGGACAGGGGAAAATCAGCCCCAGCATTTT
CASSGTGENQPQHF
>TRBV30|.|.|TRBJ1-1
TGTGCCTGGAGTGCCGTCCGGACAGAGAACACTGAAGCTTTCTTT
CAWSAVRTENTEAFF
>TRBV21-1|.|many|TRBJ1-1
TGTGCCAGCAGCACCCCCGGGACAGAGGAAGCTTTCTTT
CASSTPGTEEAFF
>TRBV5-8|TRBD1|.|TRBJ2-7
TGTGCCAGCAGCCTACCGTGGGGACAGGGGGTTTACGAGCAGTACTTC
CASSLPWGQGVYEQYF
>TRBV5-1|TRBD1|.|TRBJ2-5
TGCGCCAGCAGCATGGGACAGCAAGAGACCCAGTACTTC
CASSMGQQETQYF
>TRBV24-1|TRBD1|.|TRBJ2-5
TGTGCCACCAGAAAGGGACAGGGCATAGAGACCCAGTACTTC
CATRKGQGIETQYF
>TRBV9|.|.|TRBJ2-2
TGTGCCAGCAGCGATCCCCAGAACAGGGACACCGGGGAGCTGTTTTTT
CASSDPQNRDTGELFF
>TRBV7-2|.|.|TRBJ2-7
TGTGCCAGCAGCTTATTCAGAGGCGAGCAGTACTTC
CASSLFRGEQYF
>TRBV27|.|.|TRBJ2-7
TGTGCCAGCAGTTTAATGCAGGGGACCTACGAGCAGTACTTC
CASSLMQGTYEQYF
>TRBV3-1/TRBV3-2|TRBD1|once|TRBJ1-1
TGTGCCAGCAGCCCACGGACAGGCGTCACTGAAGCTTTCTTT
CASSPRTGVTEAFF
>TRBV4-3|.|.|TRBJ1-5
TGCGCCAGCAGCCAAGATATCACGGCCTTCGGCGGTCAGCCCCAGCATTTT
CASSQDITAFGGQPQHF
>TRBV18|TRBD1|.|TRBJ2-7
TGTGCCAGCACTAGGACAGGACTCTTGGGCGAGCAGTACTTC
CASTRTGLLGEQYF
>TRBV18|.|.|TRBJ1-2
TGTGCCAGCTCACCACCTCCCGGGGGGGCCGGGAGCTATGGCTACACCTTC
CASSPPPGGAGSYGYTF
>TRBV28|.|.|TRBJ1-1
TGTGCCAGCAGTTCCGGACAGTTGAACACTGAAGCTTTCTTT
CASSSGQLNTEAFF
>TRBV6-5|.|.|TRBJ1-3
TGTGCCAGCAGTCCCAGACAGTTCTCTGGAAACACCATATATTTT
CASSPRQFSGNTIYF
>TRBV6-2/TRBV6-3|TRBD1|.|TRBJ1-6
TGTGCCAGCAGCCCCGGGACAGCCAATTCACCCCTCCACTTT
CASSPGTANSPLHF
>TRBV7-8|.|.|TRBJ2-1
TGTGCCAGCAGCCCGGTAGCTTTGGGAGCCGTCTACAATGAGCAGTTCTTC
CASSPVALGAVYNEQFF
>TRBV5-1|.|.|TRBJ1-6
TGCGCCAGCAGCTTGGGGGGACTGGGTAATTCACCCCTCCACTTT
CASSLGGLGNSPLHF
>TRBV24-1|TRBD2|.|TRBJ2-1
TGTGCCACCAGTGATCCTAGCGGGGGAAGCTCCTACAATGAGCAGTTCTTC
CATSDPSGGSSYNEQFF
>TRBV7-9|TRBD1|.|TRBJ1-6
TGTGCCAGCAGCCTCGGGACAGGGCGGAATTCACCCCTCCACTTT
CASSLGTGRNSPLHF
>TRBV14|TRBD1|few|TRBJ1-3
TGTGCCAGCAGCCCGCGATCGCAGGCAGGGGGCAGCTCTGGAAACACCATATATTTT
CASSPRSQAGGSSGNTIYF
>TRBV12-5|.|.|TRBJ1-1
TGTGCTAGTGGTTTGCCCCCGGGTCTGACTGAAGCTTTCTTT
CASGLPPGLTEAFF
>TRBV5-4|.|.|TRBJ1-2
TGTGCCAGCAGCTCCCCCGGGAACTATGGCTACACCTTC
CASSSPGNYGYTF
>TRBV27|TRBD1|.|TRBJ2-7
TGTGCCAGCAGTCGGGGACAGGGGGAGTCTGTCGAGCAGTACTTC
CASSRGQGESVEQYF
>TRBV19|TRBD1|.|TRBJ1-4
TGTGCCAGTAGAGGGACAGGGGGCGCGGCTGAAAAACTGTTTTTT
CASRGTGGAAEKLFF
>TRBV19|TRBD1|.|TRBJ1-2
TGTGCCAGCCTAACAGGGGACCGTAACTATGGCTACACCTTC
CASLTGDRNYGYTF
>TRBV11-2|.|once|TRBJ2-5
TGTGCCAGCAGCTTAGCGACAGCACAAGAGACCCAGTACTTC
CASSLATAQETQYF
>TRBV27|.|few|TRBJ1-5
TGTGCCAGCAGTTTATCGATGACAGCAAATCAGCCCCAGCATTTT
CASSLSMTANQPQHF
>TRBV15|.|.|TRBJ1-1
TGTGCCACCAGCCCACGTCGGGGGTACATGAACACTGAAGCTTTCTTT
CATSPRRGYMNTEAFF
>TRBV18|.|.|TRBJ1-1
TGTGCCAGCTCACCACCGTCCCAGGGGTGGAACACTGAAGCTTTCTTT
CASSPPSQGWNTEAFF
>TRBV27|.|.|TRBJ2-2
TGTGCCAGCAGTTTATCGATGGGGCCCGGGGAGCTGTTTTTT
CASSLSMGPGELFF
>TRBV5-4|.|once|TRBJ2-7
TGTGCCAGCAAGCGAATCAGCTCCTACGAGCAGTACTTC
CASKRISSYEQYF
>TRBV7-6|TRBD2|.|TRBJ2-3
TGTGCCAGCAGCTTAAACGGGGGGGCTATAGATACGCAGTATTTT
CASSLNGGAIDTQYF
>TRBV5-6|TRBD1|once|TRBJ1-1
TGTGCCAGCAGCCCTACCGGCAGGGGGAGGACTGAAGCTTTCTTT
CASSPTGRGRTEAFF
>TRBV5-6|.|.|TRBJ1-4
TGTGCCAGCAGCTTTGAGGGCGAGGGTGAAAAACTGTTTTTT
CASSFEGEGEKLFF
>TRBV9|.|.|TRBJ2-2
TGTGCCAGCAGCGTAAGTGGCGGGGCCGGCACCGGGGAGCTGTTTTTT
CASSVSGGAGTGELFF
>TRBV27|TRBD1|once|TRBJ2-3
TGTGCCAGCAGTGTACAGGGGAAGGGAGATACGCAGTATTTT
CASSVQGKGDTQYF
>TRBV29-1|.|few|TRBJ1-1
TGCAGCGTTGAAAGGGGATTAGGGGTTGCAGCTTTCTTT
CSVERGLGVAAFF
>TRBV7-4|.|.|TRBJ2-7
TGTGCCAGCAGCCCCCCAGGGTTCAGCTCCTACGAGCAGTACTTC
CASSPPGFSSYEQYF
>TRBV18|TRBD1|few|TRBJ2-1
TGTGCCAGCTCACCGGGACAGGGGGGATCCTACAATGAGCAGTTCTTC
CASSPGQGGSYNEQFF
>TRBV2|.|.|TRBJ1-2
TGTGCCAGCAGTGTGAGGTCGGACTATGGCTACACCTTC
CASSVRSDYGYTF